This T cell receptor (beta chain) stems from a study of cytomegalovirus exposure and HLA in healthy donors. Findings and caveats of the study: An observed cluster of highly shared sequence variants was recorded as a likely sequencing artifact. Reports showed the classifier diagnosing cytomegalovirus status with high specificity and sensitivity. Across donors, presence/absence analyses took sequencing depth to be roughly uniform. Earlier analysis yielded a pattern in which most TCR beta V segments were productive about 90% or about 30% of the time.

The PCR ran on 60 Vbeta and 13 Jbeta primers. This table comes from immunoSEQ multiplex PCR, and its TCRdb copy is limited to in-frame clones, with some not included. The repertoire consists of fewer than 120,000 clones, with 80% to 85% occurring once and the leading ten covering 2.5% to 3%. Worth noting for this clone: Its antigen is still unknown.

The germline V gene has CDR1 LNHDA and CDR2 SQIVND (reference sequence). Between the trimmed V and J ends, which lost 7 bases and 0 bases, there was a span of 11 bases. The CDR3 has 14 amino acids. The sample consisted of PBMCs. The V and J genes are TRBV19 and TRBJ2-3; a possible D gene is TRBD2 (5 bases). The receptor was derived from a woman aged 60-75 years in good health and CMV-seropositive. CDR3 in DNA: TGTGCCAGTAAGGAGGCCGACAGCACAGATACGCAGTATTTT. This encodes CASKEADSTDTQYF. The full variable domain, completed using reference TRBV19 and TRBJ2-3, is DGGITQSPKYLFRKEGQNVTLSCEQNLNHDAMYWYRQDPGQGLRLIYYSQIVNDFQKGDIAEGYSVSREKKESFPLTVTSAQKNPTAFYLCASKEADSTDTQYFGPGTRLTVL.